This T cell receptor (beta chain) was recorded in a study of PD-L1 blockade in urothelial cancer. Time point noted: pretreatment peripheral blood. Study-wide results and limits: In blood at 3 weeks, tumor-associated clones expanded more among patients with durable benefit.

Profiled with immunoSEQ multiplex PCR; TCRdb holds only in-frame clones, not every one. Of under 70,000 clones listed, less than 90% are singletons. This clone was seen a few times. Its antigen is as yet unknown. Germline CDR1 SGHDN, CDR2 FVKESK. This CDR3 region has 17 residues. Trimming took 1 base from V and 0 from J; bases not matched to a gene: 3. The origin of this receptor is a man between 65 and 85 years old with urothelial cancer. This rearrangement joins TRBV14 to TRBJ2-2; TRBD1 matches 9 bases. The sequencing used PBMCs, collected around atezolizumab (anti-PD-L1) treatment. CDR3 loop: CASSQVDRGANTGELFF. The CDR3 nucleotides are TGTGCCAGCAGCCAAGTCGACAGGGGGGCGAACACCGGGGAGCTGTTTTTT. The full variable domain, completed using reference TRBV14 and TRBJ2-2, is EAGVTQFPSHSVIEKGQTVTLRCDPISGHDNLYWYRRVMGKEIKFLLHFVKESKQDESGMPNNRFLAERTGGTYSTLKVQPAELEDSGVYFCASSQVDRGANTGELFFGEGSRLTVL.